The 27 T cell receptor beta chains listed next were all sequenced from one sample in a study of cytomegalovirus exposure and HLA in healthy donors. Clones were read by immunoSEQ multiplex PCR, and TCRdb kept only the in-frame ones, dropping some. This repertoire shows roughly 150,000 clones, approximately 82% found once; its top ten account for approximately 30%. Material for sequencing was PBMCs. These receptors were obtained from a man aged 25-45 years in good health and CMV-seropositive.

This clone was picked up one time. The rearrangement joins TRBV6-4 to TRBJ2-3; TRBD2 agrees at 13 bases. Trimming cost V 4 bases and J 5 bases; bases outside gene matches: 0. The CDR3 sequence is 14 residues long. The germline CDR1 and CDR2 sequences are MRHNA and SNTAGT. The CDR3 sequence is CASSGLAGGDTQYF. The CDR3 DNA follows: TGTGCCAGCAGTGGACTAGCGGGGGGAGATACGCAGTATTTT.

Concerning this clone: This same CDR3 is encoded by further DNA sequences in the sample. The chain is built from TRBV6-5 and TRBJ2-7; TRBD1 agrees at 7 bases. The CDR3 spans 14 residues. Germline lookup yields CDR1 MNHEY and CDR2 SVGAGI. V was clipped by 0 bases and J by 4 bases; unmatched bases: 3. The DNA of the CDR3 is TGTGCCAGCAGTTACTCGAGGGGGCCATACGAGCAGTACTTC. Translating it yields CASSYSRGPYEQYF.

The chain is built from TRBV19 and TRBJ2-5, with TRBD2 identical over 7 bases. V lost 1 base and J lost 5; bases outside the gene matches: 7. Per the germline V gene, CDR1 is LNHDA and CDR2 is SQIVND (reference sequence). This CDR3 spans 15 amino acids. DNA for the CDR3: TGTGCCAGTAGTATAGTAGGGGCTAGCGGCGAGACCCAGTACTTC. Its translation is CASSIVGASGETQYF.

This CDR3 is CASSFGAVSYEQYF. DNA for the CDR3: TGTGCCAGCAGCTTTGGGGCCGTCTCCTACGAGCAGTACTTC. This chain uses TRBV7-2 with TRBJ2-7; possible D gene TRBD1, 5 bases. This CDR3 has 14 amino acids. Germline CDR1 SGHTA, CDR2 FQGNSA. V was clipped by 3 bases and J by 0 bases, with 9 bases between them.

The CDR3 protein is CASGRGLSTDTQYF. For the CDR3, the DNA is TGTGCCAGTGGAAGGGGGCTTAGCACAGATACGCAGTATTTT. The V gene is TRBV9, the J gene TRBJ2-3, with 7 bases identical to TRBD1. After removal of 8 bases from V and 0 bases from J, the junction contained 6 bases not matched to a gene. The CDR3 totals 14 residues. In germline, CDR1 is SGDLS, CDR2 YYNGEE.

Comments on this clone: Other DNA sequences of this sample code for an identical CDR3. The chain joins TRBV7-2 to TRBJ1-1; a possible D gene is TRBD1 (6 bases). Germline CDR1 is SGHTA and CDR2 is FQGNSA. The CDR3 covers 15 residues. V gave up 5 bases and J gave up 1 base, with 14 bases separating them. The CDR3 here is CASSPRGQRNTEAFF. The CDR3 coding sequence is TGTGCCAGCAGCCCTAGAGGACAGAGGAACACTGAAGCTTTCTTT.

The chain joins TRBV2 to TRBJ2-5; 7 bases agree with TRBD2. The ends lost 4 bases at V and 1 base at J; junction bases unmatched: 3. The CDR3 is 14 amino acids. The germline CDR1 and CDR2 sequences are SNHLY and FYNNEI. CDR3 in amino acids: CASSVREAQETQYF. CDR3 coding DNA: TGTGCCAGCAGTGTCCGGGAGGCCCAAGAGACCCAGTACTTC.

This chain uses TRBV18 with TRBJ2-7; D possibly corresponds to TRBD2 (5 bases). V was shortened by 1 base and J by 2 bases, with 9 bases between the two germline ends. There are 14 residues in the CDR3. The germline gives CDR1 KGHSH, CDR2 LQKENI. The DNA for the CDR3 is TGTGCCAGCTCACCACTAACGGAGGCCTACGAGCAGTACTTC. Protein: CASSPLTEAYEQYF.

The CDR3 spells CASSLAGGFQWGEQFF. CDR3 coding DNA: TGTGCCAGCAGCTTGGCGGGAGGGTTCCAATGGGGTGAGCAGTTCTTC. The rearrangement uses TRBV5-8 and TRBJ2-1, with 8 bases lining up with TRBD2. The germline V gene encodes CDR1 SGHTS and CDR2 YDEGEE. V lost 0 bases to trimming and J lost 9 bases; unmatched junction nucleotides: 11. The CDR3 is made up of 16 amino acids.

V is TRBV5-4 and J is TRBJ1-2, with 8 bases fitting TRBD1. Germline CDR1 is SGHNT and CDR2 is YYREEE (reference sequence). This CDR3 is 13 amino acids long. V trimming: 5 bases; J trimming: 5 bases; junction bases outside the gene matches: 5. The CDR3 bases are TGTGCCAGCAGGCAAGGGACAGGATATGGCTACACCTTC. The encoded protein is CASRQGTGYGYTF.

CDR3 DNA sequence: TGTGCCAGCAGCATAGCGGGAGAGATCTACGAGCAGTACTTC. Its protein product is CASSIAGEIYEQYF. The chain links TRBV21-1 to TRBJ2-7; the table names TRBD2, a call not compared with the DNA. TRBV21-1 is classified as a pseudogene. CDR3 size: 14 residues.

V and J are TRBV2 and TRBJ2-7; TRBD1 matches at 9 bases. The CDR3 totals 13 residues. Germline V gene data show CDR1 as SNHLY and CDR2 as FYNNEI. V shed 6 bases and J 7 bases; nucleotides not matched to a gene: 7. CDR3 residues: CASSPQGAGEQYF. CDR3 in DNA: TGTGCCAGCAGCCCACAGGGGGCTGGGGAGCAGTACTTC.

The chain combines TRBV23-1 with TRBJ1-5; D not resolved. TRBV23-1 is given ORF status, its function remaining uncertain. V was shortened by 7 bases and J by 0 bases, with 22 bases between the two germline ends. The CDR3 spans 18 residues. Written as DNA, the CDR3 is TGCGCCAGCACCGACCCTAAGGAGCTCTCTTATAGCAATCAGCCCCAGCATTTT. Its protein product is CASTDPKELSYSNQPQHF.

This chain links TRBV5-1 with TRBJ2-1; D not certain. Between the trimmed V and J ends, which lost 2 bases and 6 bases, there was a span of 6 bases. This CDR3 is built from 12 residues. The germline gives CDR1 SGHRS, CDR2 YFSETQ. The CDR3 loop is CASSLSSNEQFF. The CDR3 nucleotides are TGCGCCAGCAGCTTATCTAGCAATGAGCAGTTCTTC. Using reference TRBV5-1 and TRBJ2-1 for the parts outside the CDR3, the full variable domain is KAGVTQTPRYLIKTRGQQVTLSCSPISGHRSVSWYQQTPGQGLQFLFEYFSETQRNKGNFPGRFSGRQFSNSRSEMNVSTLELGDSALYLCASSLSSNEQFFGPGTRLTVL.

The chain employs TRBV29-1 and TRBJ2-2; 7 bases agree with TRBD2. The CDR3 consists of 15 residues. The V segment lost 6 bases and the J segment 2 bases; nucleotides outside the gene matches: 9. Germline V CDR1 and CDR2: SQVTM, ANQGSEA. The CDR3 is CSVLGGGLNTGELFF. The CDR3 DNA reads TGCAGCGTCTTGGGGGGGGGACTAAACACCGGGGAGCTGTTTTTT.

This chain links TRBV2 with TRBJ2-5; tentative D call: TRBD2 (6 bases). Germline CDR1 SNHLY, CDR2 FYNNEI. There are 16 residues in the CDR3. Between the trimmed V and J ends, which lost 6 bases and 1 base, there was a span of 18 bases. The CDR3: CASSFGGLASQETQYF. The CDR3 DNA reads as TGTGCCAGCAGCTTCGGGGGATTAGCGAGCCAAGAGACCCAGTACTTC.

V usage is TRBV27 and J usage is TRBJ2-7; 13 bases agree with TRBD2. The germline CDR1 and CDR2 sequences are MNHEY and SMNVEV (reference sequence). The CDR3 consists of 16 residues. The J segment lost 3 bases and the V segment lost 4 bases, leaving 6 bases of the junction unmatched. The CDR3 coding sequence is TGTGCCAGCAGTTCCCGGACTAGCGGGAGACTCTACGAGCAGTACTTC. This codes for CASSSRTSGRLYEQYF.

The J gene is TRBJ1-1, the V gene TRBV5-1; D is uncertain. Trimming removed 4 bases from V and 0 bases from J, with 7 bases in between. The CDR3 is 13 amino acids. The germline V gene encodes CDR1 SGHRS and CDR2 YFSETQ. The CDR3 loop reads CASSPVLNTEAFF. The CDR3 bases are TGCGCCAGCAGCCCTGTCTTGAACACTGAAGCTTTCTTT.

J is TRBJ2-5 and V is TRBV5-4; 12 bases agree with TRBD2. The CDR3 consists of 18 residues. From germline, CDR1 is SGHNT and CDR2 YYREEE (reference sequence). V lost 4 bases to trimming and J lost 4 bases; unmatched junction nucleotides: 14. CDR3 bases: TGTGCCAGCAGCCGGGCGGCTAGCGGGGGGGCGGTTGGAGAGACCCAGTACTTC. This codes for CASSRAASGGAVGETQYF.

Concerning this clone itself: The identical CDR3 is also encoded by other nucleotide sequences in the sample. V is TRBV27 and J is TRBJ2-3; 10 bases line up with TRBD2. The CDR3 has 16 amino acids. In germline, CDR1 is MNHEY, CDR2 SMNVEV (reference sequence). V shed 4 bases, J shed 3 bases, and the junction held 7 bases outside the gene matches. The CDR3 DNA reads as TGTGCCAGCAGTTCACTAGCGGGAAGGTTTACAGATACGCAGTATTTT. Protein: CASSSLAGRFTDTQYF.

The chain couples TRBV6-1 to TRBJ2-7; no firm D call. The germline CDR1 and CDR2 sequences are MNHNS and SASEGT. V was cut by 2 bases and J by 3 bases, with 2 bases left in between. This CDR3 has 11 amino acids. CDR3 sequence: CASSEYYEQYF. The CDR3 DNA is TGTGCCAGCAGTGAATACTACGAGCAGTACTTC.

This clone was recorded only once. This chain joins TRBV7-9 and TRBJ2-1; 10 bases fit TRBD2. V shed 2 bases and J 9 bases; nucleotides not matched to a gene: 7. Germline lookup yields CDR1 SEHNR and CDR2 FQNEAQ (reference sequence). The CDR3 spans 15 residues. CDR3 nucleotides: TGTGCCAGCAGCTTACTAAGCGGGGGGGCCAGTGAGCAGTTCTTC. Protein sequence: CASSLLSGGASEQFF.

The gene calls are TRBV2 and TRBJ2-7; the D gene is possibly TRBD2 (6 bases). CDR1 and CDR2 from the germline V gene are SNHLY and FYNNEI. V was cut by 4 bases and J by 5 bases, with 18 bases left in between. The length of the CDR3 is 15 residues. Here the CDR3 reads CASSGSLATNHEQYF. The CDR3 nucleotides read TGTGCCAGCAGTGGGTCGCTAGCGACGAACCACGAGCAGTACTTC.

Only one count was recorded for this clone. The chain recombines TRBV5-1 with TRBJ1-2; 7 bases agree with TRBD1. CDR1 SGHRS and CDR2 YFSETQ come from the germline V gene. This CDR3 spans 13 amino acids. V lost 4 bases and J lost 7; bases outside the gene matches: 7. CDR3 sequence (DNA): TGCGCCAGCAGCGAACCAGGGGGAACTGGCTACACCTTC. The encoded protein is CASSEPGGTGYTF. The whole variable domain, filled in from reference TRBV5-1 and TRBJ1-2, reads KAGVTQTPRYLIKTRGQQVTLSCSPISGHRSVSWYQQTPGQGLQFLFEYFSETQRNKGNFPGRFSGRQFSNSRSEMNVSTLELGDSALYLCASSEPGGTGYTFGSGTRLTVV.

This chain uses TRBV7-9 with TRBJ2-3, with 9 bases that match TRBD1. V was pared by 3 bases and J by 2 bases, with 9 bases of the junction left unmatched. The CDR3 is 17 residues long. The germline gives CDR1 SEHNR, CDR2 FQNEAQ (reference sequence). This CDR3 is CASSFLPGQGLTDTQYF. DNA for the CDR3: TGTGCCAGCAGCTTCCTACCGGGACAGGGTCTCACAGATACGCAGTATTTT.

The chain combines TRBV6-6 with TRBJ2-5; 10 nucleotides align to TRBD2. Trimming took 2 bases from V and 5 from J; bases not matched to a gene: 5. The CDR3 sequence is 15 residues long. CDR1 and CDR2 from the germline V gene are MNHNY and SVGAGI (reference sequence). CDR3 sequence (DNA): TGTGCCAGCAGTTACGCTAGCGGGGGTTCTGAGACCCAGTACTTC. Translating gives CASSYASGGSETQYF.

The genes are TRBV10-3 and TRBJ2-7, with D uncertain. V shed 3 bases and J shed 4 bases, with 13 bases lying between them. The CDR3 length is 14 residues. CDR1 ENHRY and CDR2 SYGVKD come from the germline V gene. The CDR3 sequence is CAISEYRDDYEQYF. For the CDR3, the DNA is TGTGCCATCAGTGAATACAGAGACGATTACGAGCAGTACTTC.